This is a list of T cell receptor beta chains from one sample in a study of response to subunit inactivated influenza vaccine. Each CDR3 protein gets one entry after TCRdb re-called the RT-PCR reads with MiXCR. The sample lists roughly 180,000 distinct CDR3 sequences, 7.5% to 10% occurring once. The sample in question was non-naive T cells sorted from PBMCs, obtained on the day of vaccination. These receptor sequences come from a man aged 45 to 65 who received an inactivated influenza vaccine. Each CDR3 is given with its conserved first and last residue. A D gene is named only where the DNA matches it firmly. Some rows mark clone size as missing; the rest say once, few, many or name a class of expanded clone.

J: TRBJ2-1
size: few
V: TRBV5-1
D: -
length: 14
CDR3: CASTQGQSSNEQFF
DNA: TGCGCCAGCACTCAGGGACAATCTAGCAATGAGCAGTTCTTC

J: TRBJ2-2
size: -
V: TRBV4-2
D: -
length: 15
CDR3: CASSRNGGQTGELFF
DNA: TGTGCCAGCAGCCGTAACGGGGGGCAAACCGGGGAGCTGTTTTTT

J: TRBJ2-7
size: few
V: TRBV6-2/TRBV6-3
D: TRBD2
length: 15
CDR3: CASSPGGLESYEQYF
DNA: TGTGCCAGCAGCCCCGGGGGGTTGGAGTCCTACGAGCAGTACTTC

J: TRBJ1-2
size: -
V: TRBV20-1
D: TRBD1
length: 15
CDR3: CSARASGTGSSGYTF
DNA: TGCAGTGCTAGAGCAAGCGGGACAGGGTCTTCCGGCTACACCTTC

J: TRBJ1-1
size: -
V: TRBV25-1
D: -
length: 15
CDR3: CASSDPQGLNTEAFF
DNA: TGTGCCAGCAGTGATCCACAGGGACTCAACACTGAAGCTTTCTTT

J: TRBJ2-3
size: -
V: TRBV5-1
D: TRBD2
length: 16
CDR3: CASSEGLAGATDTQYF
DNA: TGCGCCAGCAGCGAGGGACTAGCGGGAGCCACAGATACGCAGTATTTT

J: TRBJ2-2
size: -
V: TRBV9
D: -
length: 15
CDR3: CAGSAIAAGLGELFF
DNA: TGTGCCGGCAGCGCGATAGCGGCGGGGCTCGGGGAGCTGTTTTTT

J: TRBJ1-5
size: few
V: TRBV7-2
D: -
length: 13
CDR3: CASSPKGNQPQHF
DNA: TGTGCCAGCAGCCCTAAGGGAAATCAGCCCCAGCATTTT

J: TRBJ1-5
size: -
V: TRBV7-8
D: -
length: 15
CDR3: CASSLLGQTNQPQHF
DNA: TGTGCCAGCAGCTTGCTCGGACAAACCAATCAGCCCCAGCATTTT

J: TRBJ2-3
size: -
V: TRBV11-2
D: -
length: 15
CDR3: CASSRDQGRTDTQYF
DNA: TGTGCCAGCAGCCGGGACCAGGGCCGCACAGATACGCAGTATTTT

J: TRBJ1-1
size: few
V: TRBV28
D: -
length: 14
CDR3: CASRWGNLVTEAFF
DNA: TGTGCCAGCAGGTGGGGGAATTTGGTGACTGAAGCTTTCTTT

J: TRBJ2-7
size: few
V: TRBV29-1
D: TRBD2
length: 15
CDR3: CSVARGSGGPKEQYF
DNA: TGCAGCGTTGCCCGGGGTAGCGGGGGCCCTAAGGAGCAGTACTTC

J: TRBJ2-3
size: -
V: TRBV19
D: TRBD2
length: 14
CDR3: CASTAGGRTDTQYF
DNA: TGTGCCAGTACCGCGGGGGGACGCACAGATACGCAGTATTTT

J: TRBJ1-2
size: -
V: TRBV6-6
D: -
length: 13
CDR3: CASGAGVLYGYTF
DNA: TGTGCCAGCGGGGCAGGGGTCCTCTATGGCTACACCTTC

J: TRBJ2-1
size: many
V: TRBV5-4
D: TRBD2
length: 17
CDR3: CASSSTSLAGQLNEQFF
DNA: TGTGCCAGCAGCTCCACCTCGCTAGCGGGGCAACTCAATGAGCAGTTCTTC